The entry below gives a single T cell receptor beta chain sequence along with its context. The data belong to a study of blood T cell repertoires in COVID-19. This CDR3 region has 16 residues. V gave up 5 bases and J gave up 0 bases, with 11 bases separating them. CDR1 and CDR2 from the germline V gene are MDHEN and SYDVKM. TCRdb keeps only in-frame clones here, not all; method: immunoSEQ multiplex PCR. In the table there are 35,000 to 45,000 clones, around 75% of which are singletons. Material for sequencing was peripheral blood. This chain joins TRBV28 and TRBJ2-6; no definite D call. This receptor was taken from an older man with acute or convalescent COVID-19. CDR3 residues: CASSGSLVSGANVLTF. The CDR3 region has the DNA TGTGCCAGCAGTGGCAGTCTAGTCTCTGGGGCCAACGTCCTGACTTTC.